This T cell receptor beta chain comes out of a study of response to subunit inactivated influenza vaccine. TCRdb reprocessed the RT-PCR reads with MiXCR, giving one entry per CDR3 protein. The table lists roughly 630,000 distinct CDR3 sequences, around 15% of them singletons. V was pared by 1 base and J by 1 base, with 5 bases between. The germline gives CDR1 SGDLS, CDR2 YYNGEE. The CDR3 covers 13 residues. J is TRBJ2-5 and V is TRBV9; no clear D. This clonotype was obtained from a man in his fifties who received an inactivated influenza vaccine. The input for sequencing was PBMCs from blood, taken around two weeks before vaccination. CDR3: CASSVLPQETQYF. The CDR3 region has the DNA TGTGCCAGCAGCGTACTCCCCCAAGAGACCCAGTACTTC.